A single sample is the source of the 25 T cell receptor beta chains below, sequenced in a study of blood T cell repertoires in COVID-19. Data came from immunoSEQ multiplex PCR; TCRdb stores just in-frame clones and leaves some out. The sample carries hundreds of thousands of clones, more than 75% recorded once. What was sequenced was peripheral blood. The source of these receptors is a man aged 55 to 70 with acute or convalescent COVID-19.

The rearrangement uses TRBV10-2 and TRBJ2-3; 10 bases agree with TRBD2. Trimming took 6 bases from V and 0 from J; bases not matched to a gene: 3. Germline values: CDR1 WSHSY, CDR2 SAAADI. The CDR3 is made up of 15 amino acids. The DNA of the CDR3 is TGCGCCAGCAGAGAGCGGGGGGGCAGCACAGATACGCAGTATTTT. It translates to CASRERGGSTDTQYF.

A single count supports this clone. The chain carries TRBV25-1 and TRBJ2-7, with TRBD1 identical over 8 bases. Germline V lookup: CDR1 MGHDK, CDR2 SYGVNS. Germline trimming cut 6 bases from V and 7 bases from J; bases unmatched to any gene: 11. The CDR3 is 14 amino acids. The CDR3 DNA is TGTGCCAGCAGGCCGGCGACAGGGGCGGGGGAGCAGTACTTC. Its translation is CASRPATGAGEQYF.

The chain uses TRBV19 and TRBJ2-2; weak D call: TRBD1 (6 bases). CDR3 size: 15 residues. V lost 5 bases, J lost 6 bases, and 16 bases lay in between. Germline loops: CDR1 LNHDA, CDR2 SQIVND (reference sequence). CDR3 DNA sequence: TGTGCCAGTAGTCCCCAAATTCCAGGGGCCGGGGAGCTGTTTTTT. The encoded protein is CASSPQIPGAGELFF.

The chain joins TRBV6-6 to TRBJ2-7; no reliable D call. Germline values: CDR1 MNHNY, CDR2 SVGAGI (reference sequence). Trimming took 6 bases from V and 7 from J, leaving 16 bases between them. The CDR3 contains 13 residues. Here the CDR3 DNA reads TGTGCCAGCAGCCCCTCCGCGAACAGAGAGCAGTACTTC. Residues: CASSPSANREQYF.

The chain employs TRBV30 and TRBJ1-1; TRBD1 agrees at 9 bases. This CDR3 contains 13 residues. The V gene's germline CDR1 is GTSNPN and CDR2 SVGIG (reference sequence). The trim removed 7 bases at V and 3 bases at J, leaving 6 bases unmatched. CDR3 coding DNA: TGTGCCTTGGACAGGGGTAAGTACACTGAAGCTTTCTTT. Protein product: CALDRGKYTEAFF.

V gene TRBV5-8 combines with J gene TRBJ1-3; no reliable D call. Trimming left V 2 bases short and J 3 bases short, with 6 bases between. The germline gives CDR1 SGHTS, CDR2 YDEGEE. The CDR3 runs 13 residues. CDR3 loop: CASSFVRGNTIYF. The CDR3 DNA follows: TGTGCCAGCAGCTTTGTCCGTGGAAACACCATATATTTT.

This chain joins TRBV6-1 and TRBJ1-2; D might be TRBD1 (6 bases). The V gene's germline CDR1 is MNHNS and CDR2 SASEGT. Trimming removed 3 bases at V and 4 bases at J, with 24 bases between. The CDR3 length is 18 residues. CDR3 nucleotides: TGTGCCAGCAGTGAGACAGAACCCGGACAGCCCTACATCTATGGCTACACCTTC. Protein: CASSETEPGQPYIYGYTF.

This clone was seen more than once but under ten times. The chain uses TRBV5-4 and TRBJ2-7, with D hard to call. The ends were cut back, 3 bases at V and 6 bases at J, with 13 bases in the middle. The length of the CDR3 is 13 residues. The germline CDR1 and CDR2 sequences are SGHNT and YYREEE (reference sequence). The CDR3 region is CASSSPRLGEQYF. The CDR3 DNA sequence: TGTGCCAGCAGCTCCCCCAGACTGGGCGAGCAGTACTTC.

This chain's CDR3 is CAWTFCLSSGNTIYF. CDR3 nucleotides: TGTGCCTGGACCTTCTGCCTTAGCTCTGGAAACACCATATATTTT. The chain combines TRBV30 with TRBJ1-3; D is unclear. From germline, CDR1 is GTSNPN and CDR2 SVGIG (reference sequence). Trimming removed 4 bases at V and 0 bases at J, with 13 bases between. CDR3 length equals 15 residues.

The V and J genes are TRBV11-2 and TRBJ2-1; TRBD2 aligns across 8 bases. Trimming at V came to 2 bases and at J to 2 bases, leaving 5 bases not matched to a gene. The CDR3 contains 16 residues. Germline V gene lookup returns CDR1 SGHAT and CDR2 FQNNGV. The CDR3 here is CASSLSSGATYNEQFF. CDR3 DNA: TGTGCCAGCAGCTTAAGTAGCGGGGCAACCTACAATGAGCAGTTCTTC. Full variable domain (missing parts from reference TRBV11-2 and TRBJ2-1): EAGVAQSPRYKIIEKRQSVAFWCNPISGHATLYWYQQILGQGPKLLIQFQNNGVVDDSQLPKDRFSAERLKGVDSTLKIQPAKLEDSAVYLCASSLSSGATYNEQFFGPGTRLTVL.

This rearrangement joins TRBV7-8 to TRBJ1-1, with TRBD1 as a possible D gene (5 bases). Trimming stripped 1 base from V and 6 bases from J, with 12 bases between. Per germline, CDR1 SGHVS and CDR2 FQNEAQ. The CDR3 runs to 14 residues. Here the CDR3 DNA reads TGTGCCAGCAGCTTAGGGCGGGGGACCCCTGAAGCTTTCTTT. It specifies CASSLGRGTPEAFF.

This chain connects TRBV7-2 to TRBJ1-5, with TRBD1 as a possible D gene (6 bases). CDR1 SGHTA and CDR2 FQGNSA come from the germline V gene. The CDR3 sequence is 15 residues long. Trimming pared 0 bases from V and 4 bases from J, leaving 10 bases between. The CDR3, as DNA: TGTGCCAGCAGCTTAGCAGGGGGACCTAATCAGCCCCAGCATTTT. This encodes CASSLAGGPNQPQHF.

V is TRBV30 and J is TRBJ1-2, with D unresolved. V lost 2 bases and J 0 bases, leaving 4 bases between the germline ends. This CDR3 has 12 residues. Germline values: CDR1 GTSNPN, CDR2 SVGIG (reference sequence). For the CDR3, the DNA is TGTGCCTGGAGTCGTTCTAACTATGGCTACACCTTC. It translates to CAWSRSNYGYTF.

The gene calls are TRBV5-4 and TRBJ1-1, with a possible D match to TRBD1 (6 bases). Germline values: CDR1 SGHNT, CDR2 YYREEE (reference sequence). This CDR3 is 15 amino acids long. V lost 4 bases and J 1 base, leaving 14 bases between the germline ends. In DNA, the CDR3 is TGTGCCAGCAGCCCCGGTAGAGGGGGGAACACTGAAGCTTTCTTT. Its protein is CASSPGRGGNTEAFF.

This clone has a count of ten or more. Within the sample, other DNA sequences also encode this same CDR3. The CDR3 DNA follows: TGCGCCAGCAGCCTAACAGGGGAGATGAACACTGAAGCTTTCTTT. Translation: CASSLTGEMNTEAFF. J is TRBJ1-1 and V is TRBV4-1; 7 bases are a match to TRBD1. The trim removed 4 bases at V and 0 bases at J, leaving 5 bases unmatched. Germline CDR1 and CDR2: MGHRA and YSYEKL. CDR3 size: 15 residues.

The DNA for the CDR3 is TGTGCCAGCAGAAGGGCCCGGGATTACACCGGGGAGCTGTTTTTT. It is translated as CASRRARDYTGELFF. The chain is built from TRBV27 and TRBJ2-2; the D gene is possibly TRBD2 (5 bases). Germline V CDR1 and CDR2: MNHEY, SMNVEV (reference sequence). V shed 6 bases and J shed 3 bases, with 14 bases lying between them. This CDR3 has 15 residues.

This chain links TRBV29-1 with TRBJ2-7; TRBD2 matches at 10 bases. CDR3 length: 13 amino acids. After removal of 6 bases from V and 5 bases from J, the junction contained 7 bases not matched to a gene. Germline V gene data show CDR1 as SQVTM and CDR2 as ANQGSEA. CDR3 amino acids: CSVRSGGADEQYF. The CDR3 nucleotides read TGCAGCGTGCGGAGCGGGGGGGCCGACGAGCAGTACTTC.

The rearrangement joins TRBV6-5 to TRBJ2-7; a possible D gene is TRBD2 (6 bases). Trimming removed 0 bases from V and 7 bases from J, with 7 bases in between. The germline CDR1 and CDR2 sequences are MNHEY and SVGAGI. The CDR3 totals 12 residues. CDR3 DNA sequence: TGTGCCAGCAGTTACTCCAGCGGGGAGCAGTACTTC. Protein sequence: CASSYSSGEQYF.

This clone was seen only a few times. The rearrangement links TRBV7-2 to TRBJ2-3; 11 bases are shared with TRBD2. This CDR3 is 17 amino acids long. Trimming at V came to 2 bases and at J to 5 bases, leaving 9 bases not matched to a gene. Germline CDR1 is SGHTA and CDR2 is FQGNSA. Written as DNA, the CDR3 is TGTGCCAGCAGCTTATTTAGCGGGGGGGCCCTAAAAGATACGCAGTATTTT. It is translated as CASSLFSGGALKDTQYF. The full variable domain, its missing parts supplied by reference TRBV7-2 and TRBJ2-3, is GAGVSQSPSNKVTEKGKDVELRCDPISGHTALYWYRQSLGQGLEFLIYFQGNSAPDKSGLPSDRFSAERTGGSVSTLTIQRTQQEDSAVYLCASSLFSGGALKDTQYFGPGTRLTVL.

The chain joins TRBV11-1 to TRBJ2-4, with D possibly matching TRBD2 (6 bases). Germline-derived CDR1 and CDR2 are SGHAT and FQDESV (reference sequence). The CDR3 runs 15 residues. V was pared by 5 bases and J by 2 bases, with 13 bases between. CDR3 sequence reads: CASSITWDSKNIQYF. The CDR3 DNA reads as TGTGCCAGCAGCATTACCTGGGACTCCAAAAACATTCAGTACTTC.

J is TRBJ1-6 and V is TRBV2; D remains ambiguous. Per germline, CDR1 SNHLY and CDR2 FYNNEI. The V gene lost 10 bases and the J gene lost 5 bases, with 9 bases spanning the gap. CDR3 size: 12 residues. CDR3 sequence: CANRDHNSPLHF. CDR3 coding DNA: TGTGCCAACCGGGATCATAATTCACCCCTCCACTTT.

The J gene is TRBJ1-2, the V gene TRBV6-5, with D possibly being TRBD1 (5 bases). This CDR3 is built from 15 residues. V lost 5 bases and J 2 bases, leaving 15 bases between the germline ends. Looked up from germline, CDR1 is MNHEY and CDR2 is SVGAGI. The CDR3 DNA reads as TGTGCCAGCAGTCTAAGGGGCCTGCCCAACTATGGCTACACCTTC. Translation gives CASSLRGLPNYGYTF.

The genes are TRBV10-2 and TRBJ2-3; TRBD2 is a possible D gene (7 bases). V dropped 4 bases and J dropped 1 base, with 12 bases sitting between them. This CDR3 has 15 amino acids. Germline assignment: CDR1 WSHSY and CDR2 SAAADI. As DNA, the CDR3 is TGCGCCAGCAGTGGCGGGGGCCGGGGCACAGATACGCAGTATTTT. It specifies CASSGGGRGTDTQYF.

V and J are TRBV18 and TRBJ2-2; 10 nucleotides line up with TRBD1. The germline V gene has CDR1 KGHSH and CDR2 LQKENI. The J segment lost 0 bases and the V segment lost 6 bases, leaving 4 bases of the junction unmatched. The CDR3 sequence is 16 residues long. The CDR3 bases are TGTGCCAGCTCGCCGGGACAGGGGACGAACACCGGGGAGCTGTTTTTT. It translates to CASSPGQGTNTGELFF.

This clone was counted a few times. V and J are TRBV11-2 and TRBJ2-5, with D possibly TRBD2 on 7 matching bases. V lost 5 bases to trimming and J lost 5 bases, with 18 bases between them. The germline CDR1 and CDR2 sequences are SGHAT and FQNNGV. This CDR3 comprises 15 residues. In nucleotides, the CDR3 is TGTGCCAGCAGCAGTGGGAGGGGGGCCAGGGAGACCCAGTACTTC. Protein product: CASSSGRGARETQYF.